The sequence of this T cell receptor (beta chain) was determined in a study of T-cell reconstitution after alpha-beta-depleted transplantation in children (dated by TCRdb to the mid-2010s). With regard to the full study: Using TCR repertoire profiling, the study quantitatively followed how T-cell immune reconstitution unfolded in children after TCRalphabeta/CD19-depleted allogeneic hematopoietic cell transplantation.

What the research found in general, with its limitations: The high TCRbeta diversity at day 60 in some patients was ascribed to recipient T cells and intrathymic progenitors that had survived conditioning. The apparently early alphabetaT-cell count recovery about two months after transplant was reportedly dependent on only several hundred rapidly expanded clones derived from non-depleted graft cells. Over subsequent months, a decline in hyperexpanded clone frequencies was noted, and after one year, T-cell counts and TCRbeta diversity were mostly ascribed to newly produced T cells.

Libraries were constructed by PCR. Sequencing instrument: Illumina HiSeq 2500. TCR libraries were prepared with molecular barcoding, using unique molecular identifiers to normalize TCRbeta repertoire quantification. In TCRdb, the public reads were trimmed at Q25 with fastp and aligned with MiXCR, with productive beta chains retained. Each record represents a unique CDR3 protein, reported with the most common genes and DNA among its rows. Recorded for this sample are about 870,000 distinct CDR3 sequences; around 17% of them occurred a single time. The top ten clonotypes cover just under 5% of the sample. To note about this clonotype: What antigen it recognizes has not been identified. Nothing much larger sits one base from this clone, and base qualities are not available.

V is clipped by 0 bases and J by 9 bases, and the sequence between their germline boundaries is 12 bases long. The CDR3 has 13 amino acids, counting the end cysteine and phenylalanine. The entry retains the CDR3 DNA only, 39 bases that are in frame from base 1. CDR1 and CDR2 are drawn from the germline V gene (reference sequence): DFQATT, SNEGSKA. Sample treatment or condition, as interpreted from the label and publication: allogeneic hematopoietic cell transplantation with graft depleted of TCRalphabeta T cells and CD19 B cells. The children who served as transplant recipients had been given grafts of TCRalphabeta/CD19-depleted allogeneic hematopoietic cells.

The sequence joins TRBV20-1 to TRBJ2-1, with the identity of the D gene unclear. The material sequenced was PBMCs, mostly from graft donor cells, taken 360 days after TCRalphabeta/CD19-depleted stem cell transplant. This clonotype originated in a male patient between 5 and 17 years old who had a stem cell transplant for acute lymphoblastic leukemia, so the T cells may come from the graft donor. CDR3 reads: CSARDSSVGEQFF. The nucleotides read TGCAGTGCTAGAGATAGCAGCGTCGGTGAGCAGTTCTTC.